This TCR beta chain stems from a study of blood T cell repertoires in COVID-19. As for the study in general: PBMCs, B-cell-depleted T cells, or T cells were the source of the cDNA or gDNA that made up the material.

V was cut by 3 bases and J by 5 bases, with 14 bases left in between. This CDR3 contains 14 residues. Looked up from germline, CDR1 is SGHNT and CDR2 is YYREEE (reference sequence). In the source study's methods: Nucleated cell counts were estimated from reference gene primer amplification. Sequencing used immunoSEQ multiplex PCR; TCRdb keeps in-frame clones, though not all of them. D and trimming come from the DNA, and the V and J calls and clone size come from that table. The data hold around 140,000 clones, with around 89% observed a single time. This clonotype originated in a man between 60 and 75 years old with active or convalescent COVID-19. The chain joins TRBV5-4 to TRBJ1-1; no firm D call. Sequenced material: peripheral blood. CDR3 coding DNA: TGTGCCAGCAGCTCCCGGCGGGATGGGACTGAAGCTTTCTTT. Encoded protein: CASSSRRDGTEAFF. Combining the CDR3 with reference TRBV5-4 and TRBJ1-1 gives the whole variable domain ETGVTQSPTHLIKTRGQQVTLRCSSQSGHNTVSWYQQALGQGPQFIFQYYREEENGRGNFPPRFSGLQFPNYSSELNVNALELDDSALYLCASSSRRDGTEAFFGQGTRLTVV.